Sequencing of this TCR beta chain was carried out in a study of cytomegalovirus exposure and HLA in healthy donors. General observations from the study: Productive rates of about 87% or about 30% were seen for most TCR beta V segments in an earlier analysis.

Remarks on this clone: Its antigen is not identified.

The study ran its PCR with 60 Vbeta and 13 Jbeta primers. Using immunoSEQ multiplex PCR, the repertoire was profiled, and TCRdb retains in-frame clones only, with some absent. The data show about 62,000 clones, 78% seen once. Germline V lookup: CDR1 MNHNS, CDR2 SASEGT. CDR3 length: 13 residues. The V and J ends lost 6 bases and 0 bases respectively, with 9 bases between them. Sequencing was done on a sample of PBMCs. The TCR originated in a man aged 40-55 years in good health and CMV-seronegative. The chain is built from TRBV6-1 and TRBJ2-7; D unclear. For the CDR3, the DNA is TGTGCCAGCAGACGAAATAGCTCCTACGAGCAGTACTTC. Translating it yields CASRRNSSYEQYF.